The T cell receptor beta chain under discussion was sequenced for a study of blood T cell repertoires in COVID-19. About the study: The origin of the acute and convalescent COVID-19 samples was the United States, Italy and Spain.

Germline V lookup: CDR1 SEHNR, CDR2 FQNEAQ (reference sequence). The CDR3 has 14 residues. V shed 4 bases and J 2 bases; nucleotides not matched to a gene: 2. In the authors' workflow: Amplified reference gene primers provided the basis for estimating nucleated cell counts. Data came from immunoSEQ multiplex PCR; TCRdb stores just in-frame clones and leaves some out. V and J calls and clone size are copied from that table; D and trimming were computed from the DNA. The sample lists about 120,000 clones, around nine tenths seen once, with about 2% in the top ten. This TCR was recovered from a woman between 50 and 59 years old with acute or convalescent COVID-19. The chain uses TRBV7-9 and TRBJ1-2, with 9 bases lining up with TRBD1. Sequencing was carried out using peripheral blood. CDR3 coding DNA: TGTGCCAGCAGCTCCGACAGGGGGAACTATGGCTACACCTTC. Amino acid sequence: CASSSDRGNYGYTF.